The next 2 T cell receptor beta chains were all read from a single sample in a study of T cells in Graves' hyperthyroidism and ophthalmopathy. RNA transcripts provided the source from which TCR beta CDR3 regions were amplified. The HTBI primer set served for first-round RT-PCR of the TCR CDR3. TCRdb used MiXCR to reprocess the multiplex PCR reads, holding one entry per CDR3 protein. The table shows about 200,000 distinct CDR3 sequences, with less than 20% occurring only once. Sequencing was done on a sample of blood. The receptors come from a woman aged 45 to 65 with Graves' hyperthyroidism.

For the CDR3, the DNA is TGTGCCAGCAGCTTAATTGAACTAGTAGTAGAGACCCAGTACTTC. Protein product: CASSLIELVVETQYF. V and J are TRBV7-9 and TRBJ2-5, with a weak D call TRBD2 (5 bases). CDR1 and CDR2 from the germline V gene are SEHNR and FQNEAQ (reference sequence). V gave up 2 bases and J gave up 4 bases, with 14 bases separating them. The CDR3 has 15 residues.

This clonotype was picked up many times. The chain links TRBV15 to TRBJ1-2; D uncertain. Trimming took 0 bases from V and 2 from J, leaving 10 bases between them. Germline CDR1 LNHNV, CDR2 YYDKDF (reference sequence). CDR3 length: 15 residues. In DNA form, the CDR3 reads TGTGCCACCAGCAGAGATACGGCGGGGAACTATGGCTACACCTTC. Its protein is CATSRDTAGNYGYTF.